These 30 T cell receptor beta chains were sequenced from one sample in a study of graft-versus-host responses after intestinal transplantation. Sequencing used immunoSEQ multiplex PCR; TCRdb keeps in-frame clones, though not all of them. This sample yields tens of thousands of clones, of which approximately 80% are seen a single time; 0.39% belongs to the top ten. These receptors have no identified antigens. The sample was unstimulated CD4+ T cells sorted from spleen or lymph node cells, taken before transplant. These receptors came from a human donor who was the organ donor for an intestinal transplant.

The chain carries TRBV10-2 and TRBJ2-3; 7 bases agree with TRBD1. This CDR3 has 17 residues. The J segment lost 0 bases and the V segment lost 0 bases, leaving 6 bases of the junction unmatched. CDR1 is WSHSY and CDR2 is SAAADI in the germline V gene. CDR3 region: CASSESGTASSTDTQYF. CDR3 bases: TGCGCCAGCAGTGAGTCGGGGACAGCGTCTAGCACAGATACGCAGTATTTT.

On this clone: Other DNA variants within this sample encode the same CDR3. This chain links TRBV25-1 with TRBJ1-1; 8 bases are a match to TRBD1. With 4 bases clipped from V and 5 bases from J, the junction kept 3 bases outside the gene matches. Germline CDR1 is MGHDK and CDR2 is SYGVNS. The CDR3 runs to 13 residues. CDR3 sequence: CASSGQGRTEAFF. CDR3 DNA: TGTGCCAGCAGTGGACAGGGGAGAACTGAAGCTTTCTTT.

The chain employs TRBV6-5 and TRBJ1-4; possible D gene TRBD1, 5 bases. Per the germline V gene, CDR1 is MNHEY and CDR2 is SVGAGI. This CDR3 comprises 12 residues. Trimming cost V 4 bases and J 8 bases, with 8 bases left between them. CDR3 DNA sequence: TGTGCCAGCAGTTCCGGGGGGGAAAAACTGTTTTTT. Translating gives CASSSGGEKLFF.

The rearrangement joins TRBV14 to TRBJ2-1; possible D gene TRBD2, 6 bases. The V end lost 4 bases, the J end lost 4 bases, and 11 bases lay between the germline ends. The CDR3 has 14 amino acids. The germline V gene encodes CDR1 SGHDN and CDR2 FVKESK. The CDR3 DNA sequence: TGTGCCAGCAGCCCACATGGGGGGTACAATGAGCAGTTCTTC. It translates to CASSPHGGYNEQFF.

This chain links TRBV2 with TRBJ2-2, with a tentative D call TRBD1 (6 bases). Germline CDR1 SNHLY, CDR2 FYNNEI. The CDR3 is 14 residues long. Trimming stripped 9 bases from V and 0 bases from J, with 11 bases between. The CDR3, as DNA: TGTGCCAGTAGAGGACAGCCGAACACCGGGGAGCTGTTTTTT. Translated: CASRGQPNTGELFF.

This chain's CDR3 is CASSLGYRGSGANVLTF. The CDR3 DNA reads as TGTGCCAGCAGCTTAGGCTACAGGGGAAGTGGGGCCAACGTCCTGACTTTC. The genes are TRBV13 and TRBJ2-6; the match to TRBD1 covers 7 bases. The CDR3 consists of 17 residues. Germline assignment: CDR1 PRHDT and CDR2 FYEKMQ (reference sequence). V was clipped by 0 bases and J by 3 bases; unmatched bases: 5. Filled out from reference TRBV13 and TRBJ2-6, the complete variable domain reads AAGVIQSPRHLIKEKRETATLKCYPIPRHDTVYWYQQGPGQDPQFLISFYEKMQSDKGSIPDRFSAQQFSDYHSELNMSSLELGDSALYFCASSLGYRGSGANVLTFGAGSRLTVL.

This chain uses TRBV7-2 with TRBJ2-1, with 7 bases lining up with TRBD2. CDR1 is SGHTA, CDR2 FQGNSA, per germline. The CDR3 runs 16 residues. The V gene end was trimmed by 2 bases and the J gene end by 4 bases; junction bases not matched to a gene: 8. CDR3: CASSLPLGGGYNEQFF. DNA of the CDR3: TGTGCCAGCAGCTTACCCCTGGGGGGGGGTTACAATGAGCAGTTCTTC. Full variable domain (missing parts from reference TRBV7-2 and TRBJ2-1): GAGVSQSPSNKVTEKGKDVELRCDPISGHTALYWYRQSLGQGLEFLIYFQGNSAPDKSGLPSDRFSAERTGGSVSTLTIQRTQQEDSAVYLCASSLPLGGGYNEQFFGPGTRLTVL.

The rearrangement joins TRBV11-2 to TRBJ1-1; D gene unclear. The germline V gene has CDR1 SGHAT and CDR2 FQNNGV. The CDR3 covers 15 residues. V was clipped by 1 base and J by 10 bases, with 19 bases between them. CDR3 sequence (DNA): TGTGCCAGCAGCTTAGCATCAGGCCAACCCGCCAGAGCTTTCTTT. As protein: CASSLASGQPARAFF.

J is TRBJ1-1 and V is TRBV10-3; D unclear. CDR1 ENHRY and CDR2 SYGVKD come from the germline V gene. V was shortened by 5 bases and J by 5 bases, with 15 bases between the two germline ends. The CDR3 contains 14 residues. The CDR3 DNA reads as TGTGCCATCAGTAGTCTGGAGGGTAGGACTGAAGCTTTCTTT. Translated, it gives CAISSLEGRTEAFF.

The chain combines TRBV9 with TRBJ1-5, with TRBD1 identical over 7 bases. Germline V CDR1 and CDR2: SGDLS, YYNGEE. V lost 0 bases and J lost 6; bases outside the gene matches: 6. The CDR3 has 15 amino acids. For the CDR3, the DNA is TGTGCCAGCAGCGTAGATGAGGGGGCAGCTCAGCCCCAGCATTTT. It specifies CASSVDEGAAQPQHF.

The CDR3 nucleotides are TGTGCCAGCAGCTCCCAACAGGGGAGAACAGATACGCAGTATTTT. The encoded protein is CASSSQQGRTDTQYF. The chain couples TRBV5-4 to TRBJ2-3, with 7 nucleotides matching TRBD1. V gave up 3 bases and J gave up 3 bases; unmatched junction bases: 7. Germline values: CDR1 SGHNT, CDR2 YYREEE (reference sequence). The CDR3 is 15 residues long.

The chain links TRBV11-2 to TRBJ1-1; D is uncertain. V was shortened by 5 bases and J by 5 bases, with 9 bases between the two germline ends. This CDR3 has 12 residues. Germline lookup yields CDR1 SGHAT and CDR2 FQNNGV. The CDR3 coding sequence is TGTGCCAGCAGCCCCGCGGGAACTGAAGCTTTCTTT. It codes for CASSPAGTEAFF.

The chain couples TRBV5-6 to TRBJ2-1; 8 positions match TRBD2. The CDR3 loop spans 16 amino acids. The germline V gene encodes CDR1 SGHDT and CDR2 YYEEEE. V trimming: 4 bases; J trimming: 5 bases; junction bases outside the gene matches: 11. CDR3 protein: CASSKPGTRVDNEQFF. DNA for the CDR3: TGTGCCAGCAGCAAACCGGGGACTAGAGTGGACAATGAGCAGTTCTTC. Combining the CDR3 with reference TRBV5-6 and TRBJ2-1 gives the whole variable domain DAGVTQSPTHLIKTRGQQVTLRCSPKSGHDTVSWYQQALGQGPQFIFQYYEEEERQRGNFPDRFSGHQFPNYSSELNVNALLLGDSALYLCASSKPGTRVDNEQFFGPGTRLTVL.

The chain uses TRBV5-4 and TRBJ2-1; 16 bases are a match to TRBD2. The length of the CDR3 is 15 residues. Germline CDR1 SGHNT, CDR2 YYREEE (reference sequence). J lost 7 bases, V lost 4 bases, and 2 bases had no gene match. The CDR3 DNA reads as TGTGCCAGCAGCGTGGGACTAGCGGGGGGGAATGAGCAGTTCTTC. Translated, it gives CASSVGLAGGNEQFF.

This clone was seen just once. The rearrangement joins TRBV5-1 to TRBJ1-6, with D uncertain. CDR1 and CDR2 (germline): SGHRS, YFSETQ. The CDR3 covers 15 residues. V dropped 0 bases and J dropped 6 bases, with 10 bases sitting between them. CDR3 in amino acids: CASSLAESTNSPLHF. The CDR3 bases are TGCGCCAGCAGCTTGGCCGAGAGTACTAATTCACCCCTCCACTTT. The full variable domain, rest sourced from reference TRBV5-1 and TRBJ1-6, is KAGVTQTPRYLIKTRGQQVTLSCSPISGHRSVSWYQQTPGQGLQFLFEYFSETQRNKGNFPGRFSGRQFSNSRSEMNVSTLELGDSALYLCASSLAESTNSPLHFGNGTRLTVT.

The gene calls are TRBV4-1 and TRBJ1-4; a possible D gene is TRBD1 (5 bases). Germline CDR1 reads MGHRA; CDR2 reads YSYEKL. CDR3 length equals 14 residues. V was cut by 2 bases and J by 6 bases, with 10 bases left in between. The CDR3 reads CASSQWQGHEKLFF. DNA of the CDR3: TGCGCCAGCAGCCAATGGCAGGGCCATGAAAAACTGTTTTTT.

The count of this clone is one. The CDR3 sequence is CSVWEPGLAGRRGETQYF. The CDR3 nucleotides are TGCAGCGTGTGGGAACCGGGACTAGCGGGGCGCCGGGGGGAGACCCAGTACTTC. The chain employs TRBV29-1 and TRBJ2-5; 13 bases map to TRBD2. The CDR3 length is 18 residues. Losses at the gene ends were 6 bases for V and 5 bases for J; bases not matched to a gene: 18. Germline lookup yields CDR1 SQVTM and CDR2 ANQGSEA.

This clone appeared once. The chain combines TRBV29-1 with TRBJ2-3; TRBD1 matches at 7 bases. The ends lost 8 bases at V and 5 bases at J; junction bases unmatched: 10. Germline V gene lookup returns CDR1 SQVTM and CDR2 ANQGSEA. The CDR3 contains 13 residues. CDR3 coding DNA: TGCAGCTCCCGAAGAGGGGGCCGAGATACGCAGTATTTT. This translates into CSSRRGGRDTQYF.

The chain has TRBV4-2 and TRBJ2-5; tentative D call: TRBD2 (6 bases). Germline loops: CDR1 LGHNA, CDR2 YNFKEQ. The CDR3 consists of 17 residues. Trimming stripped 0 bases from V and 3 bases from J, with 17 bases between. The CDR3, as DNA: TGTGCCAGCAGCCAAGATTTCGGGCGGGGAAATAAAGAGACCCAGTACTTC. It codes for CASSQDFGRGNKETQYF.

The V gene is TRBV19, the J gene TRBJ1-2; the D is unclear. Germline assignment: CDR1 LNHDA and CDR2 SQIVND (reference sequence). Trimming shortened V by 0 bases and J by 8 bases, and 10 bases separated the two germline ends. This CDR3 contains 13 residues. The CDR3 DNA reads as TGTGCCAGTAGTATAGACAGGTCTCGCGGCTACACCTTC. As protein: CASSIDRSRGYTF.

A single count supports this clone. The chain employs TRBV6-5 and TRBJ1-2; no firm D call. The germline gives CDR1 MNHEY, CDR2 SVGAGI. V gave up 2 bases and J gave up 7 bases, with 14 bases separating them. The CDR3 loop spans 14 amino acids. The CDR3 here is CASSYQGSGGGYTF. Written as DNA, the CDR3 is TGTGCCAGCAGTTACCAAGGGTCCGGAGGTGGCTACACCTTC.

The CDR3 DNA sequence: TGCGCCAGCCCAGGGGTTGAGTACGTC. Encoded protein: CASPGVEYV. The J gene is TRBJ2-7, the V gene TRBV10-1, with a tentative D call TRBD1 (6 bases). This CDR3 contains 9 residues. CDR1 is WNHNN, CDR2 SYGVQD, per germline (reference sequence). V was pared by 8 bases and J by 11 bases, with 10 bases between.

This clone has only a few counts. The chain couples TRBV5-1 to TRBJ1-3; 7 bases fit TRBD1. CDR3 length equals 14 residues. V was clipped by 1 base and J by 2 bases; unmatched bases: 0. CDR1 is SGHRS and CDR2 is YFSETQ in the germline V gene. CDR3 loop: CASSLRGPGNTIYF. The CDR3 DNA reads as TGCGCCAGCAGCTTGAGGGGGCCTGGAAACACCATATATTTT.

The DNA for the CDR3 is TGTGCCAGCAGCCCGACAGGGAGCTATGGCTACACCTTC. It encodes CASSPTGSYGYTF. This chain links TRBV7-8 with TRBJ1-2; 7 bases align to TRBD1. This CDR3 has 13 amino acids. Germline CDR1 SGHVS, CDR2 FQNEAQ. The V gene end was trimmed by 5 bases and the J gene end by 4 bases; junction bases not matched to a gene: 4. Looking up the rest from reference TRBV7-8 and TRBJ1-2 gives the full variable domain: GAGVSQSPRYKVAKRGQDVALRCDPISGHVSLFWYQQALGQGPEFLTYFQNEAQLDKSGLPSDRFFAERPEGSVSTLKIQRTQQEDSAVYLCASSPTGSYGYTFGSGTRLTVV.

J is TRBJ1-6 and V is TRBV19, with D unresolved. V lost 8 bases, J lost 8 bases, and 13 bases lay in between. Germline loops: CDR1 LNHDA, CDR2 SQIVND (reference sequence). The CDR3 runs 13 residues. The CDR3 DNA is TGTGCCAGTCGGGGAGTCCGTGATTCACCCCTCCACTTT. Protein product: CASRGVRDSPLHF.

J is TRBJ2-1 and V is TRBV4-3; D is possibly TRBD1 (5 bases). CDR3 length equals 17 residues. The V and J ends lost 1 base and 2 bases respectively, with 15 bases between them. Germline lookup yields CDR1 LGHNA and CDR2 YSLEER. The CDR3 DNA reads as TGCGCCAGCAGCCAAGGGGTGGCAGGGCCCCCCTACAATGAGCAGTTCTTC. Encoded protein: CASSQGVAGPPYNEQFF.

This clone was seen only a few times. The rearrangement links TRBV19 to TRBJ2-7, with D possibly TRBD2 on 6 matching bases. V lost 3 bases, J lost 10 bases, and 16 bases lay in between. There are 13 residues in the CDR3. Germline V gives CDR1 LNHDA, CDR2 SQIVND (reference sequence). Here the CDR3 reads CASSMEPGGPQYV. CDR3 in DNA: TGTGCCAGTAGTATGGAACCCGGAGGGCCTCAGTACGTC.

The chain uses TRBV5-1 and TRBJ2-5, with TRBD1 as a possible D gene (6 bases). The V and J ends lost 0 bases and 4 bases respectively, with 10 bases between them. This CDR3 contains 14 residues. The V gene's germline CDR1 is SGHRS and CDR2 YFSETQ. The CDR3 loop reads CASSLAGRGETQYF. CDR3 DNA sequence: TGCGCCAGCAGCTTGGCTGGCAGGGGAGAGACCCAGTACTTC.

The rearrangement uses TRBV4-1 and TRBJ1-1; 8 bases match TRBD1. The CDR3 totals 18 residues. Germline values: CDR1 MGHRA, CDR2 YSYEKL. Trimming took 0 bases from V and 1 from J; bases not matched to a gene: 10. CDR3 bases: TGCGCCAGCAGCCAAGATGGAGGACAGGGTAAACGGAACACTGAAGCTTTCTTT. Its translation: CASSQDGGQGKRNTEAFF.

This clone was seen just once. The chain has TRBV19 and TRBJ2-2; the match to TRBD1 covers 9 bases. Germline V gene lookup returns CDR1 LNHDA and CDR2 SQIVND (reference sequence). The CDR3 is made up of 13 amino acids. Trimming cost V 5 bases and J 7 bases; bases outside gene matches: 2. CDR3 sequence (DNA): TGTGCCAGTAGTTCGACAGGGGGCGGGGAGCTGTTTTTT. Encoded protein: CASSSTGGGELFF.